The clone carrying this T cell receptor (beta chain) has only one observation. Its antigen is still unknown. The data were taken from a study of Graves' ophthalmopathy and Graves' hyperthyroidism. Findings and limits, study-wide: Discrimination between ophthalmopathy and stable hyperthyroidism by a 13-signature model showed 85% to 90% sensitivity and 70% to 82% specificity.

Per the germline V gene, CDR1 is LGHDT and CDR2 is YNNKEL (reference sequence). V shed 4 bases and J shed 5 bases, with 11 bases lying between them. The CDR3 is 14 residues long. Investigators amplified TCR beta CDR3 regions from RNA transcripts. The authors performed first-round RT-PCR with HTBI primers and then a second-round multiplex PCR. A single record per CDR3 protein comes from TCRdb applying MiXCR to the multiplex PCR reads. The repertoire holds some 170,000 distinct CDR3 sequences, with 35% to 50% as singletons. Certain patients were not enrolled. These were patients with other autoimmune diseases, uncontrolled infections, pregnancy or lactation. The diagnosis combined clinical symptoms, thyroxine, TRAb, thyroid ultrasound and orbital computed tomography scans. The PBMCs used were ones drawn from 9.5 to 10 ml of fresh peripheral blood.

The chain carries TRBV3-1 and TRBJ2-2; D is ambiguous. Sequenced: peripheral blood. The receptor comes from a man aged 25 to 40 with Graves' ophthalmopathy. Written as DNA, the CDR3 is TGTGCCAGCAGCCTTAGCCCGCAGACCGGGGAGCTGTTTTTT. It is translated as CASSLSPQTGELFF.